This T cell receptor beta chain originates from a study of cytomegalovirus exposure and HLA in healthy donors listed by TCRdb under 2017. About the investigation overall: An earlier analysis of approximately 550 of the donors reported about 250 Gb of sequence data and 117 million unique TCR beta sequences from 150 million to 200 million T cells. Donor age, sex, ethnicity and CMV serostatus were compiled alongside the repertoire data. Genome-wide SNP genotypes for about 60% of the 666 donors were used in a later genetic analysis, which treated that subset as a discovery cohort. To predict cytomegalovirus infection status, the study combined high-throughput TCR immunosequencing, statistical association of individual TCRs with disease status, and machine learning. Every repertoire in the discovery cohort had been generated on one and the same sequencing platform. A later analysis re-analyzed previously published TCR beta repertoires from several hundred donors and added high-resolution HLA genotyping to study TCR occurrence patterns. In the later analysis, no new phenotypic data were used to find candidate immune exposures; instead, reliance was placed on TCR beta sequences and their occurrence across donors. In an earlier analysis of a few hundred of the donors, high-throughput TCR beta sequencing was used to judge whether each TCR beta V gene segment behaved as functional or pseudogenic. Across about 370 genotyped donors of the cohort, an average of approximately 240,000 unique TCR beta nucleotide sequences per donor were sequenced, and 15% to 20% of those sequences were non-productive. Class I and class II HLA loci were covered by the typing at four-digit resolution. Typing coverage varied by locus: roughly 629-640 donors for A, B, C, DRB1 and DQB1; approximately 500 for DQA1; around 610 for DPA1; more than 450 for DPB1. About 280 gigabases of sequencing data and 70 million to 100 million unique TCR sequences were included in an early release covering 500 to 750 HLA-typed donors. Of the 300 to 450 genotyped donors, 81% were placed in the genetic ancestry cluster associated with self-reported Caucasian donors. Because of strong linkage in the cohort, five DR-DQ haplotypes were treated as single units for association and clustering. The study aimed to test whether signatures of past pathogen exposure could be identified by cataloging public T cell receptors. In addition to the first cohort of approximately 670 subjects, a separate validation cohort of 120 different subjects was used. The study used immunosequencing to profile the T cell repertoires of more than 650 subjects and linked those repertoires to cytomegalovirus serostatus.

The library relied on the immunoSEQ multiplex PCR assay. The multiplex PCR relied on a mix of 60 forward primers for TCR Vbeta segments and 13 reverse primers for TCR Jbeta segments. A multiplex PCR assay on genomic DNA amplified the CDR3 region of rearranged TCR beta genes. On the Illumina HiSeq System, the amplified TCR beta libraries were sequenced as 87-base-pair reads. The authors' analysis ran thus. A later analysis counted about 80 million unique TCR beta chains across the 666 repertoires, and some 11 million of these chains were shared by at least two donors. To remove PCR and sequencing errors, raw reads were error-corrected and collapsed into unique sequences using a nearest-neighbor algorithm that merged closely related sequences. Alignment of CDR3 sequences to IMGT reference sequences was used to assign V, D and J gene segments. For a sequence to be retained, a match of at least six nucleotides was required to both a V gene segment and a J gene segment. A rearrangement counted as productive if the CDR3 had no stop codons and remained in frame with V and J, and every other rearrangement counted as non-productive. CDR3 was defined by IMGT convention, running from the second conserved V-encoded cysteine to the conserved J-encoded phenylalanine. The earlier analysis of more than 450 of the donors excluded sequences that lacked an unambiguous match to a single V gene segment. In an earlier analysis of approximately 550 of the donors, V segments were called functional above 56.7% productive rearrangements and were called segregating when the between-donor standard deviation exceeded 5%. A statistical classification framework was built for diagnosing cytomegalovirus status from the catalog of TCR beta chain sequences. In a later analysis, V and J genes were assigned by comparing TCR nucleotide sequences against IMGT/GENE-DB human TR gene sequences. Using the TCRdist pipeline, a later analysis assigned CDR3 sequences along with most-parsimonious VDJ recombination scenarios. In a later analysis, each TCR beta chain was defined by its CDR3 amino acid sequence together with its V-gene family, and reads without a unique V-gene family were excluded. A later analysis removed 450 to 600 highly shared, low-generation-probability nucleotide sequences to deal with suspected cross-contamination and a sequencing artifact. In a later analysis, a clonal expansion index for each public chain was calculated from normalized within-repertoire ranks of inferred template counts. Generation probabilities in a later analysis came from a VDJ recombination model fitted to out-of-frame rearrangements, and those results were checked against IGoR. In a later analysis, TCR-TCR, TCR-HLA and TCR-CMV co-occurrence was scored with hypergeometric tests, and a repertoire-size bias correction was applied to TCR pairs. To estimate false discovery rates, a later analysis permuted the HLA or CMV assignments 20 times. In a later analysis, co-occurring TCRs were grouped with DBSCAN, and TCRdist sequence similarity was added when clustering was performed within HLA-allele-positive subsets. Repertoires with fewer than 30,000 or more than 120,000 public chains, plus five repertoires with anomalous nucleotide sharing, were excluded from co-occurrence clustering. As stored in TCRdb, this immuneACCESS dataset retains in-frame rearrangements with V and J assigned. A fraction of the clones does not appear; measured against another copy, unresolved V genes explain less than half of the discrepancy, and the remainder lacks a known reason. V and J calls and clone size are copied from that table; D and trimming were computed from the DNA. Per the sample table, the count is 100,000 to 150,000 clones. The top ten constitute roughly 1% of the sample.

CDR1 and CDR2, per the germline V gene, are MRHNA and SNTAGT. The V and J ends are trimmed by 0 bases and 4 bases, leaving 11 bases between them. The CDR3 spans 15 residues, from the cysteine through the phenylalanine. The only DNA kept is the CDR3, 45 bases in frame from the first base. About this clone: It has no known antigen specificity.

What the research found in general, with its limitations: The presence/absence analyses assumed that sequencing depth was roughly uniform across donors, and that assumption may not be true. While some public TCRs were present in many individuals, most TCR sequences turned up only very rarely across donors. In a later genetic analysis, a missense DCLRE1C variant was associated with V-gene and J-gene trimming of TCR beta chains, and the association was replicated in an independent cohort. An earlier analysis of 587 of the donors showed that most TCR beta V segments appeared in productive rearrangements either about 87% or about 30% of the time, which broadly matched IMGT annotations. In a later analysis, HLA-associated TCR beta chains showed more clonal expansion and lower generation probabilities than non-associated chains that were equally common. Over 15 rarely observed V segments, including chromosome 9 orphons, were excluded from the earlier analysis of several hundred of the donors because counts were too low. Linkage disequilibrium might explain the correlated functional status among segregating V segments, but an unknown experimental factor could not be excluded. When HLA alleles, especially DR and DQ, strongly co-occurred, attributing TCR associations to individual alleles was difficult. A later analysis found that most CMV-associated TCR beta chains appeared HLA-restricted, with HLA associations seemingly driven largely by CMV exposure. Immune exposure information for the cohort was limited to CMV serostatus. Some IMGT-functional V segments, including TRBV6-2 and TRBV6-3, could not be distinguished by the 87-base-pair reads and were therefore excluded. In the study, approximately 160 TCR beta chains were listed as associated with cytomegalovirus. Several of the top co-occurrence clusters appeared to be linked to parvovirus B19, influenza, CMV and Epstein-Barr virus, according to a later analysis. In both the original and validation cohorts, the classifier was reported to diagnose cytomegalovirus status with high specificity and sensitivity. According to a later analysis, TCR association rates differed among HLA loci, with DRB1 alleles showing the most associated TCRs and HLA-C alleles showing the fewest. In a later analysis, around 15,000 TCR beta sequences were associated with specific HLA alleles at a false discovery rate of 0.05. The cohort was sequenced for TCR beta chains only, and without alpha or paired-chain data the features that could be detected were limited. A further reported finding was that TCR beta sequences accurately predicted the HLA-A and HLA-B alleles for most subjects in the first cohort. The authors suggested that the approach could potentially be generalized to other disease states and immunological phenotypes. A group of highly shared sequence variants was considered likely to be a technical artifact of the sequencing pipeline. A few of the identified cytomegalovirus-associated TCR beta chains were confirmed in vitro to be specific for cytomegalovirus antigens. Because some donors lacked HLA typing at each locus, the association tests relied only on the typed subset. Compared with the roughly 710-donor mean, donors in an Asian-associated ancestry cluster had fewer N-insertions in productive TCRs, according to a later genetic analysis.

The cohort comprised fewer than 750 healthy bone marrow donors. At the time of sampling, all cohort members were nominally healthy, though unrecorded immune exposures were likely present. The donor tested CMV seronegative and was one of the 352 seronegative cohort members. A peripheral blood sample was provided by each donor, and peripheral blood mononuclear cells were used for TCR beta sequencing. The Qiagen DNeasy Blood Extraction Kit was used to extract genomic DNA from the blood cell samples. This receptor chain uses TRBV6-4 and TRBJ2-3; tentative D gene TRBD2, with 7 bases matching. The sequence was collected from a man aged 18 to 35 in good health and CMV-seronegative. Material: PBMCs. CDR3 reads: CASSDSNGGPDTQYF. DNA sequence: TGTGCCAGCAGTGACTCGAACGGGGGGCCAGATACGCAGTATTTT.